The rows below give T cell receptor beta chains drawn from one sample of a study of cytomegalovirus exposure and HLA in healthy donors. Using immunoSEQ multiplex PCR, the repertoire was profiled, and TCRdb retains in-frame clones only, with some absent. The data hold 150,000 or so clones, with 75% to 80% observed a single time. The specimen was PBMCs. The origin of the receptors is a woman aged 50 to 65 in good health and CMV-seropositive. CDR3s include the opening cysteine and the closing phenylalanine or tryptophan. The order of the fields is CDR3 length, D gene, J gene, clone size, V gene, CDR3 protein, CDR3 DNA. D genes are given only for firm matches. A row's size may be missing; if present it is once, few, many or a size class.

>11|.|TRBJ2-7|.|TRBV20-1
CSARPAGEQYF
TGCAGTGCCCGTCCTGCAGGAGAGCAGTACTTC
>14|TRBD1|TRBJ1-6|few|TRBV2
CASLPGQGGSPLHF
TGTGCCAGTCTTCCGGGACAGGGAGGATCACCCCTCCACTTT
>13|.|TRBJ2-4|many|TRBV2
CASSEQGPGIQYF
TGTGCCAGCAGTGAACAGGGGCCGGGCATTCAGTACTTC
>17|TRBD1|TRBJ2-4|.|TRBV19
CASSTIGTVLAKNIQYF
TGTGCCAGTAGTACAATAGGGACAGTTCTAGCCAAAAACATTCAGTACTTC
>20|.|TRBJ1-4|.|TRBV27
CASSLSIMAGGYPTNEKLFF
TGTGCCAGCAGTTTATCAATAATGGCCGGCGGATATCCAACTAATGAAAAACTGTTTTTT
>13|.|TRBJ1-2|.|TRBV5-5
CASSFDSTYGYTF
TGTGCCAGCAGCTTTGACAGCACATATGGCTACACCTTC
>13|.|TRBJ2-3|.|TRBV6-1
CASSLASTDTQYF
TGTGCCAGCAGTCTAGCGAGCACAGATACGCAGTATTTT
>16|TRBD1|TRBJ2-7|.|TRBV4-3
CASSQETVGQGYEQYF
TGCGCCAGCAGCCAAGAGACCGTTGGACAGGGCTACGAGCAGTACTTC
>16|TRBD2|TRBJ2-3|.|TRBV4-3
CASSQGFGGATDTQYF
TGCGCCAGCAGCCAAGGGTTCGGGGGGGCCACAGATACGCAGTATTTT
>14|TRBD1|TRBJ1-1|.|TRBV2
CASTVDRAVTEAFF
TGTGCCAGCACCGTAGACAGGGCGGTCACTGAAGCTTTCTTT
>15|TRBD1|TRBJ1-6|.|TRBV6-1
CASSELDRGDSPLHF
TGTGCCAGCAGTGAATTGGACAGGGGAGATTCACCCCTCCACTTT
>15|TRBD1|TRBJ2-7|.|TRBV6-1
CASREGGRVGYEQYF
TGTGCCAGCAGGGAAGGGGGCAGGGTCGGTTACGAGCAGTACTTC
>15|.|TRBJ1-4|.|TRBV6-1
CASSDAGRGTEKLFF
TGTGCCAGCAGTGACGCAGGGCGGGGGACTGAAAAACTGTTTTTT
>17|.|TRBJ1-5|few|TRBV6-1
CASSGGLEGRSNQPQHF
TGTGCCAGCAGTGGGGGGTTGGAGGGCAGGAGCAATCAGCCCCAGCATTTT
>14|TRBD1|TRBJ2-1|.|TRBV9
CASSGQLQGNEQFF
TGTGCCAGCAGCGGACAATTACAGGGGAATGAGCAGTTCTTC
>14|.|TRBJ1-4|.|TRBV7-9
CASSLYQGGEKLFF
TGTGCCAGCAGCTTATACCAGGGCGGTGAAAAACTGTTTTTT
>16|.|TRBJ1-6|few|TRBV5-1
CASSSGQSSYNSPLHF
TGCGCCAGCAGCTCCGGACAGAGCTCCTATAATTCACCCCTCCACTTT
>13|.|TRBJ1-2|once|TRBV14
CASSHGRHYGYTF
TGTGCCAGCAGCCACGGCAGGCACTATGGCTACACCTTC
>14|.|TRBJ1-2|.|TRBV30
CAWTLGGRNYGYTF
TGTGCCTGGACCCTAGGGGGAAGAAACTATGGCTACACCTTC
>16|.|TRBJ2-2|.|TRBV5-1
CASSLIPVSNYGELFF
TGCGCCAGCAGCTTGATCCCCGTCTCCAACTACGGGGAGCTGTTTTTT
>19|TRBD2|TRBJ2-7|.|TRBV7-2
CASSLLSGTSGGSSYEQYF
TGTGCCAGCAGCCTACTATCCGGGACTAGCGGGGGGAGCTCCTACGAGCAGTACTTC
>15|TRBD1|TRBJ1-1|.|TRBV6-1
CAIDKTGERVTEAFF
TGTGCCATCGATAAGACAGGGGAAAGGGTCACTGAAGCTTTCTTT
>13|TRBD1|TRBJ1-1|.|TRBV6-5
CASKTGGRTEAFF
TGTGCCAGCAAGACAGGGGGAAGGACTGAAGCTTTCTTT
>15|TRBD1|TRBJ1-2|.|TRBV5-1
CASRPREQGAGGYTF
TGCGCCAGCAGACCCCGGGAACAGGGGGCAGGAGGCTACACCTTC
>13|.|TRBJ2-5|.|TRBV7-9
CASSPTSRETQYF
TGTGCCAGCAGTCCGACTAGTCGGGAGACCCAGTACTTC
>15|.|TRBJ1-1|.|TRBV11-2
CASSHYTNMNTEAFF
TGTGCCAGCAGCCACTACACCAACATGAACACTGAAGCTTTCTTT
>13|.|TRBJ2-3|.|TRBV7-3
CASSWARGDTQYF
TGTGCCAGCAGCTGGGCCCGTGGGGATACGCAGTATTTT
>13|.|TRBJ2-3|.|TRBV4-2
CASSQDLADTQYF
TGTGCCAGCAGCCAAGATCTTGCAGATACGCAGTATTTT
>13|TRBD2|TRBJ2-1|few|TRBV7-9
CASKLATGDEQFF
TGTGCCAGCAAACTAGCGACTGGGGATGAGCAGTTCTTC
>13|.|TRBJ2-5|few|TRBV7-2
CASSGRTAETQYF
TGTGCCAGCAGCGGCCGGACAGCGGAGACCCAGTACTTC
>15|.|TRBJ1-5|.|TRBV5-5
CASSLAPGPLEPQHF
TGTGCCAGCAGCTTGGCCCCGGGTCCCCTAGAGCCCCAGCATTTT
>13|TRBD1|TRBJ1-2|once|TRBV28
CASRLNRGGGYTF
TGTGCCAGCAGGCTAAACAGGGGAGGTGGCTACACCTTC
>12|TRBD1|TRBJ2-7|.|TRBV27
CASSSGQHEQYF
TGTGCCAGCAGCTCGGGACAGCACGAGCAGTACTTC
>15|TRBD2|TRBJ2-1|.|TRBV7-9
CASSRTSGVSNEQFF
TGTGCCAGCAGCAGGACTAGCGGGGTCAGTAATGAGCAGTTCTTC
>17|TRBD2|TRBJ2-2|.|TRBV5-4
CASSLGGLAGNTGELFF
TGTGCCAGCAGCTTGGGGGGTCTAGCGGGGAACACCGGGGAGCTGTTTTTT
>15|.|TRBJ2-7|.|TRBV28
CATQFRGAGNYEQYF
TGTGCCACCCAATTCCGGGGGGCGGGGAACTACGAGCAGTACTTC
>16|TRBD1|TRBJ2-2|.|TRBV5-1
CASSTDRAGNTGELFF
TGCGCCAGCAGCACAGACAGGGCGGGGAACACCGGGGAGCTGTTTTTT
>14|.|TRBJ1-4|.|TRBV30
CAWSRTGSEEKLFF
TGTGCCTGGAGTCGGACGGGGTCTGAAGAAAAACTGTTTTTT
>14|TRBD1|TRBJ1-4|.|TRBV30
CAWSWTGGSEKLFF
TGTGCCTGGAGTTGGACAGGGGGATCTGAAAAACTGTTTTTT
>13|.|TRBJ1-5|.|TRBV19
CASSVRVDQPQHF
TGTGCCAGTAGTGTTCGGGTAGATCAGCCCCAGCATTTT
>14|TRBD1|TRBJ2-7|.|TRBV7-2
CASSSGQITYEQYF
TGTGCCAGCAGCTCGGGACAGATTACCTACGAGCAGTACTTC
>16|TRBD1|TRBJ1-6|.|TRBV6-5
CASSYSTGGGNSPLHF
TGTGCCAGCAGTTACTCCACAGGGGGCGGTAATTCACCCCTCCACTTT
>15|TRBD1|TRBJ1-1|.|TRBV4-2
CASSQEGQGSTEAFF
TGTGCCAGCAGCCAAGAAGGACAGGGATCCACTGAAGCTTTCTTT
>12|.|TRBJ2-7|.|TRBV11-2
CASSPPGSEQYF
TGTGCCAGCAGCCCGCCGGGTTCCGAGCAGTACTTC
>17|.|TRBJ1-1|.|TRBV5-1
CASSLGGRPGRGTEAFF
TGCGCCAGCAGCTTGGGAGGTCGCCCCGGACGGGGCACTGAAGCTTTCTTT
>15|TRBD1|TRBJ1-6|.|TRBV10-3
CAISEGTGMTSPLHF
TGTGCCATCAGTGAGGGGACAGGGATGACTTCACCCCTCCACTTT
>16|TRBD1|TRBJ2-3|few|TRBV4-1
CASSQGTGGVRDTQYF
TGCGCCAGCAGCCAAGGGACAGGGGGCGTCCGAGATACGCAGTATTTT
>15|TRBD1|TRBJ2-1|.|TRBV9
CASSMGQGAYNEQFF
TGTGCCAGCAGTATGGGACAGGGGGCCTACAATGAGCAGTTCTTC
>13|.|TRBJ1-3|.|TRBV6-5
CASSLVSGNTIYF
TGTGCCAGCAGCCTCGTTTCTGGAAACACCATATATTTT
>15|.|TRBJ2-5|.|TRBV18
CASSPSTQFSETQYF
TGTGCCAGCTCGCCCTCGACACAGTTTTCCGAGACCCAGTACTTC
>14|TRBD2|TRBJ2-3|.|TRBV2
CATQLAGTEDTQYF
TGTGCCACCCAACTAGCGGGGACGGAAGATACGCAGTATTTT
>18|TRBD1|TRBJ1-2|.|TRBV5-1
CASSQAGTGGSQSYGYTF
TGCGCCAGCAGCCAAGCCGGGACAGGGGGCAGTCAGAGCTATGGCTACACCTTC